This T cell receptor (beta chain) was obtained from a study of OX40 agonist ivuxolimab in advanced cancers. Study information: Participants averaged approximately 65 years of age (range about 23 to 90) and were around 85% male. Eligibility admitted prior anti-PD-1, anti-PD-L1 or anti-CTLA-4 therapy; around 42% had some.

Autoimmune disease history or systemic immunosuppression excluded patients. Libraries were prepared by immunoSEQ multiplex PCR; TCRdb keeps only in-frame clonotypes and omits some of them. The sample has 40,000 to 45,000 clones, over 65% seen once. The CDR3 length is 11 residues. Germline CDR1 is DFQATT and CDR2 is SNEGSKA (reference sequence). V was pared by 0 bases and J by 4 bases, with 4 bases between. The starting material was CD4+ or CD8+ T cells sorted from blood, obtained in a trial of the OX40 agonist ivuxolimab. This sequence joins TRBV20-1 and TRBJ2-7; no firm D call. The origin of this receptor is an adult with an advanced solid tumor such as melanoma, head and neck, liver or kidney cancer. The CDR3 region has the DNA TGCAGTGCTAGAGAAGCTTACGAGCAGTACTTC. It specifies CSAREAYEQYF.